The 13 T cell receptor beta chains listed next were all sequenced from one sample in a study of control samples from healthy donors and cancer patients. TCRdb keeps only in-frame clones here, not all; method: immunoSEQ multiplex PCR. The sample lists some 140,000 clones; 80% to 95% were seen once. Sequenced: blood. These receptors all stem from a man younger than 40 in good health.

V and J are TRBV28 and TRBJ2-7, with TRBD2 as a possible D gene (6 bases). Germline-derived CDR1 and CDR2 are MDHEN and SYDVKM. CDR3 size: 15 residues. The V end was cut by 1 base, the J end by 2 bases, with 12 bases between. The CDR3 sequence is CASSLSRGGPYEQYF. Written as DNA, the CDR3 is TGTGCCAGCAGTTTATCGCGGGGAGGTCCCTACGAGCAGTACTTC.

The gene calls are TRBV27 and TRBJ1-2; the D is unclear. Germline CDR1 MNHEY, CDR2 SMNVEV (reference sequence). There are 13 residues in the CDR3. V gave up 1 base and J gave up 2 bases, with 5 bases separating them. The CDR3: CASSLYINYGYTF. The CDR3 nucleotides read TGTGCCAGCAGTTTATATATCAACTATGGCTACACCTTC.

This rearrangement joins TRBV28 to TRBJ2-1, with TRBD2 identical over 10 bases. The CDR3 spans 15 residues. V lost 5 bases to trimming and J lost 4 bases; unmatched junction nucleotides: 5. Germline CDR1 MDHEN, CDR2 SYDVKM. The chain's CDR3 is CASSPLLAGYNEQFF. The CDR3 nucleotides read TGTGCCAGCAGTCCATTACTAGCGGGGTACAATGAGCAGTTCTTC. The full variable domain, rest sourced from reference TRBV28 and TRBJ2-1, is DVKVTQSSRYLVKRTGEKVFLECVQDMDHENMFWYRQDPGLGLRLIYFSYDVKMKEKGDIPEGYSVSREKKERFSLILESASTNQTSMYLCASSPLLAGYNEQFFGPGTRLTVL.

This chain joins TRBV2 and TRBJ1-1; D gene ambiguous. Per the germline V gene, CDR1 is SNHLY and CDR2 is FYNNEI. The CDR3 is 16 residues long. Trimming cost V 9 bases and J 0 bases, with 20 bases left between them. CDR3 region: CARSQQGGLMNTEAFF. The CDR3 nucleotides read TGTGCCAGATCCCAACAAGGTGGCCTGATGAACACTGAAGCTTTCTTT. Full variable domain (missing parts from reference TRBV2 and TRBJ1-1): EPEVTQTPSHQVTQMGQEVILRCVPISNHLYFYWYRQILGQKVEFLVSFYNNEISEKSEIFDDQFSVERPDGSNFTLKIRSTKLEDSAMYFCARSQQGGLMNTEAFFGQGTRLTVV.

The genes are TRBV9 and TRBJ2-7; 7 bases match TRBD1. This CDR3 region has 16 residues. V gave up 4 bases and J gave up 7 bases; unmatched junction bases: 17. CDR1 and CDR2 from the germline V gene are SGDLS and YYNGEE. This CDR3 is CASSSTGTASTWEQYF. The DNA for the CDR3 is TGTGCCAGCAGCTCCACCGGGACAGCAAGTACGTGGGAGCAGTACTTC.

CDR3: CASSFRGLAGDTGELFF. The CDR3 DNA follows: TGTGCCAGCAGTTTCCGGGGACTAGCGGGGGACACCGGGGAGCTGTTTTTT. V usage is TRBV28 and J usage is TRBJ2-2; 14 bases align to TRBD2. Trimming cost V 3 bases and J 3 bases; bases outside gene matches: 3. Germline assignment: CDR1 MDHEN and CDR2 SYDVKM. The CDR3 runs 17 residues.

The table lists this clone with a count of one. The junction does not match germline at one end; this may be a read error. The V call is TRBV3-1 (or the pseudogene TRBV3-2), the J call TRBJ1-5; possible D gene TRBD1, 6 bases. Germline values: CDR1 LGHDT, CDR2 YNNKEL (reference sequence). The CDR3 runs to 16 residues. Written as DNA, the CDR3 is TGCCCACAAAACGCAGCGGCAGGGACATACAATCAGCCCCAGCATTTT. It yields the protein CPQNAAAGTYNQPQHF.

The rearrangement joins TRBV7-9 to TRBJ2-2; 7 bases fit TRBD1. This CDR3 has 14 amino acids. V lost 6 bases and J lost 3; bases outside the gene matches: 4. Germline CDR1 SEHNR, CDR2 FQNEAQ (reference sequence). The DNA of the CDR3 is TGTGCCAGCAGTTGGGACAGCGACACCGGGGAGCTGTTTTTT. Its protein product is CASSWDSDTGELFF.

The J gene is TRBJ2-1, the V gene TRBV2; 7 bases match TRBD1. Germline-derived CDR1 and CDR2 are SNHLY and FYNNEI. The CDR3 loop spans 13 amino acids. Trimming removed 4 bases from V and 9 bases from J; junction bases left unmatched: 6. The CDR3 loop is CASSGDSLAEQFF. In DNA, the CDR3 is TGTGCCAGCAGTGGGGACAGTTTGGCTGAGCAGTTCTTC. The full variable domain, its missing parts supplied by reference TRBV2 and TRBJ2-1, is EPEVTQTPSHQVTQMGQEVILRCVPISNHLYFYWYRQILGQKVEFLVSFYNNEISEKSEIFDDQFSVERPDGSNFTLKIRSTKLEDSAMYFCASSGDSLAEQFFGPGTRLTVL.

The CDR3 region has the DNA TGTGCCAGCTCACCTCAAAGGACAGGGGGGGCCTACGAGCAGTACTTC. It is translated as CASSPQRTGGAYEQYF. This chain connects TRBV18 to TRBJ2-7; TRBD1 agrees at 10 bases. The CDR3 sequence is 16 residues long. V lost 3 bases and J lost 2; bases outside the gene matches: 7. Germline CDR1 reads KGHSH; CDR2 reads LQKENI.

The table lists this clone with a few counts. This chain connects TRBV4-1 to TRBJ2-2; D ambiguous. Germline loops: CDR1 MGHRA, CDR2 YSYEKL. The CDR3 contains 14 residues. The V and J ends lost 1 base and 6 bases respectively, with 9 bases between them. The CDR3 nucleotides read TGCGCCAGCAGCCAAGTTTTTGGGGCCGGGGAGCTGTTTTTT. It encodes CASSQVFGAGELFF.

CDR3 nucleotide sequence: TGTGCCACCAGTGATACTGAAAGGGCAGGGGATACGCAGTATTTT. Residues: CATSDTERAGDTQYF. The chain uses TRBV24-1 and TRBJ2-3; a weak D match, TRBD1 (5 bases). This CDR3 has 15 amino acids. The germline V and J ends were trimmed by 3 bases and 6 bases, with 15 bases remaining between them. Germline values: CDR1 KGHDR, CDR2 SFDVKD.

The CDR3 sequence: CASSLRQGYYEQYF. The CDR3 DNA follows: TGTGCCAGCAGCTTGCGACAGGGATACTACGAGCAGTACTTC. J is TRBJ2-7 and V is TRBV7-2, with TRBD1 identical over 7 bases. Germline CDR1 reads SGHTA; CDR2 reads FQGNSA. The CDR3 has 14 amino acids. Unmatched junction bases numbered 5, after V lost 3 bases and J lost 3 bases.